This T cell receptor beta chain derives from a study of cytomegalovirus exposure and HLA in healthy donors. The study, taken as a whole, reports: The investigators catalogued 150 or so TCR beta chains as cytomegalovirus-associated.

Germline assignment: CDR1 LNHNV and CDR2 YYDKDF (reference sequence). V was shortened by 0 bases and J by 7 bases, with 19 bases between the two germline ends. CDR3 size: 17 residues. As regards this clone: Its antigen is currently unknown.

The protocol was immunoSEQ multiplex PCR, while the TCRdb copy is restricted to in-frame clones and leaves out a portion. The data contain tens of thousands of clones, around 94% of them singletons. Sequencing was carried out using PBMCs. The receptor was derived from a woman aged 18-35 years in good health and CMV-seropositive. This chain joins TRBV15 and TRBJ2-4; the D is unclear. The CDR3 nucleotides read TGTGCCACCAGCAGAGATCGTAGGTCCAGTGGGCCCAACATTCAGTACTTC. This encodes CATSRDRRSSGPNIQYF.